The 9 T cell receptor beta chains below all came from one sample that was sequenced in a study of cytomegalovirus exposure and HLA in healthy donors. The data were produced by immunoSEQ multiplex PCR, yet TCRdb's version contains in-frame clones alone and is incomplete. The sample records 130,000 to 150,000 clones, about 87% being singletons. Material: PBMCs. All receptors derive from a man aged 18 to 30 in good health and CMV-seropositive.

This chain joins TRBV7-8 and TRBJ2-4, with a weak D call TRBD2 (6 bases). CDR1 is SGHVS, CDR2 FQNEAQ, per germline. This CDR3 has 13 amino acids. V lost 6 bases and J 9 bases, leaving 15 bases between the germline ends. The CDR3 sequence is CASSRDRGSIQYF. The CDR3 DNA follows: TGTGCCAGCAGTCGGGACCGGGGGAGCATTCAGTACTTC.

This chain connects TRBV25-1 to TRBJ1-6, with D perhaps TRBD1 (5 bases). This CDR3 has 17 amino acids. Trimming pared 5 bases from V and 6 bases from J, leaving 20 bases between. The germline gives CDR1 MGHDK, CDR2 SYGVNS. CDR3 sequence: CASSRSWRAGTNSPLHF. The CDR3 nucleotides read TGTGCCAGCAGTAGGTCCTGGAGGGCAGGGACTAATTCACCCCTCCACTTT.

CDR3 coding DNA: TGTGCCTGGAGTAGCCACCCGAACACTGAAGCTTTCTTT. As protein: CAWSSHPNTEAFF. The chain has TRBV30 and TRBJ1-1, with D unclear. V was shortened by 2 bases and J by 1 base, with 8 bases between the two germline ends. In germline, CDR1 is GTSNPN, CDR2 SVGIG (reference sequence). The CDR3 is 13 amino acids. Full variable domain (remainder filled in from reference TRBV30 and TRBJ1-1): SQTIHQWPATLVQPVGSPLSLECTVEGTSNPNLYWYRQAAGRGLQLLFYSVGIGQISSEVPQNLSASRPQDRQFILSSKKLLLSDSGFYLCAWSSHPNTEAFFGQGTRLTVV.

The gene calls are TRBV5-1 and TRBJ2-7; 7 nucleotides agree with TRBD1. The CDR3 spans 15 residues. V shed 0 bases, J shed 2 bases, and the junction held 5 bases outside the gene matches. The V gene's germline CDR1 is SGHRS and CDR2 YFSETQ. The CDR3, as DNA: TGCGCCAGCAGCTTGGGGACAGGTCTGACCTACGAGCAGTACTTC. It specifies CASSLGTGLTYEQYF.

The chain is built from TRBV14 and TRBJ2-7; D call uncertain. This CDR3 spans 13 amino acids. Germline V gene sequence: CDR1 SGHDN, CDR2 FVKESK. The V gene lost 0 bases and the J gene lost 4 bases, with 7 bases spanning the gap. CDR3 protein: CASSQEGPYEQYF. In DNA, the CDR3 is TGTGCCAGCAGCCAAGAGGGCCCTTACGAGCAGTACTTC.

This clone appeared once. The chain couples TRBV30 to TRBJ1-1, with unresolved D. The germline V gene has CDR1 GTSNPN and CDR2 SVGIG (reference sequence). Trimming took 4 bases from V and 5 from J, leaving 11 bases between them. The CDR3 has 12 amino acids. This CDR3 is CAWKEGGTEAFF. CDR3 DNA: TGTGCCTGGAAGGAGGGTGGAACTGAAGCTTTCTTT.

The chain combines TRBV2 with TRBJ1-2, with D uncertain. The CDR3 consists of 10 residues. Between the trimmed V and J ends, which lost 8 bases and 5 bases, there was a span of 6 bases. CDR1 and CDR2 (germline): SNHLY, FYNNEI. CDR3: CASGLYGYTF. The DNA for the CDR3 is TGTGCCAGCGGCCTTTATGGCTACACCTTC.

This clone was detected once. This chain uses TRBV11-2 with TRBJ1-1, with TRBD1 as a possible D gene (6 bases). CDR1 and CDR2 (germline): SGHAT, FQNNGV. Trimming took 5 bases from V and 7 from J, leaving 17 bases between them. This CDR3 comprises 14 residues. The DNA of the CDR3 is TGTGCCAGCAGCCCCATGACAGGCAGTTATGAAGCTTTCTTT. This sequence encodes CASSPMTGSYEAFF.

The rearrangement links TRBV2 to TRBJ2-2, with a weak D call TRBD1 (6 bases). Per germline, CDR1 SNHLY and CDR2 FYNNEI. Trimming took off 3 bases at V and 0 bases at J, with 11 bases between the two ends. This CDR3 has 16 amino acids. CDR3 protein: CASSDVRGANTGELFF. The CDR3 DNA sequence: TGTGCCAGCAGTGACGTCAGGGGCGCGAACACCGGGGAGCTGTTTTTT. The whole variable domain, remainder taken from reference TRBV2 and TRBJ2-2, is EPEVTQTPSHQVTQMGQEVILRCVPISNHLYFYWYRQILGQKVEFLVSFYNNEISEKSEIFDDQFSVERPDGSNFTLKIRSTKLEDSAMYFCASSDVRGANTGELFFGEGSRLTVL.